The clone carrying this T cell receptor (beta chain) turned up a few times. Method: immunoSEQ multiplex PCR; TCRdb's copy keeps in-frame clones and lacks some. Found here are 280,000 or so clones, around nine tenths of them singletons; the top ten hold 6%. This specimen belongs to a study of blood T cell repertoires in COVID-19. Across the whole study: PBMCs, B-cell-depleted T cells, or T cells were the source of the cDNA or gDNA that made up the material.

Study members were between about 18 and 100 years old and lived in fewer than 30 US regions. The CDR3 covers 13 residues. Germline-derived CDR1 and CDR2 are SQVTM and ANQGSEA. V dropped 6 bases and J dropped 2; count of bases not matched to a gene: 5. Sequences were obtained from PBMCs or T cells enriched from blood (not recorded which). This sequence originates from a woman in her thirties or forties who had recovered from COVID-19. The V call is TRBV29-1, the J call TRBJ2-7, with 9 bases that match TRBD2. The CDR3 DNA reads TGCAGCGTAGGTAGCGGGAGAGCCTACGAGCAGTACTTC. Amino acid sequence: CSVGSGRAYEQYF.